Here is one T cell receptor (beta chain) with its context. Its antigen is still unknown. V trimming: 4 bases; J trimming: 1 base; junction bases outside the gene matches: 3. The germline gives CDR1 WNHNN, CDR2 SYGVQD (reference sequence). The CDR3 length is 16 residues. Investigators divided CD4+ cells into CD45RA+ naive and CD45RA-negative memory subsets. This sample is drawn from a study of shared clonotypes between healthy human individuals. Study-level results: The study found lower generation probabilities in non-shared clonotypes than in those shared by all four donors. Large depth notwithstanding, sorted-subset sequencing proved incomplete by rarefaction.

Only in-frame clones appear in the TCRdb table, and some are missing; sequencing was by immunoSEQ multiplex PCR. In the table there are more than 1,200,000 clones, approximately 98.5% of which are singletons. Sequenced sample: naive CD4+ T cells sorted from blood. Described subset: CD45RA+ positively selected. V and J are TRBV10-1 and TRBJ2-2; 10 positions match TRBD2. The TCR comes from a man aged 30 to 45 in good health. CDR3 DNA: TGCGCCAGCAGTGCTAGCGGGAGTATGAACACCGGGGAGCTGTTTTTT. Translation gives CASSASGSMNTGELFF.